Below are 25 T cell receptor beta chains sequenced from a single sample in a study of CD8 T cells in ankylosing spondylitis. One entry per CDR3 protein results from TCRdb running MiXCR on the 5' RACE reads. This sample has about 330,000 distinct CDR3 sequences, with around 8% found just once. The study's findings and limits: A motif of 7 to 9 highly homologous TCR beta variants was seen as apparently characteristic of ankylosing spondylitis blood.

Their antigens are not known. Sequenced material: blood, either unsorted or a sorted T cell fraction (not recorded which). The source is a male donor with ankylosing spondylitis.

In its sample, this clonotype was seen many times. J is TRBJ2-6 and V is TRBV14; 8 nucleotides match TRBD1. The CDR3 sequence is 16 residues long. The germline V gene has CDR1 SGHDN and CDR2 FVKESK. Trimming at V came to 4 bases and at J to 4 bases, leaving 6 bases not matched to a gene. In nucleotides, the CDR3 is TGTGCCAGCAGCCGTACAGGGGGTTCCGGGGCCAACGTCCTGACTTTC. It codes for CASSRTGGSGANVLTF.

This clonotype was recorded a few times. The chain uses TRBV3-1 and TRBJ2-1; D gene unclear. The CDR3 loop spans 14 amino acids. Germline CDR1 LGHDT, CDR2 YNNKEL (reference sequence). V was shortened by 0 bases and J by 6 bases, with 9 bases between the two germline ends. The CDR3 DNA reads as TGTGCCAGCAGCCAAGAGAGGCTAGTCAATGAGCAGTTCTTC. It specifies CASSQERLVNEQFF.

The chain links TRBV10-3 to TRBJ2-3, with TRBD1 matching 7 bases. V lost 7 bases and J lost 5; bases outside the gene matches: 9. The germline V gene encodes CDR1 ENHRY and CDR2 SYGVKD. The CDR3 length is 14 residues. The CDR3 here is CAITASGQQDTQYF. CDR3 bases: TGTGCCATCACCGCTTCGGGACAGCAAGATACGCAGTATTTT.

A few counts support this clonotype. The V call is TRBV7-2, the J call TRBJ2-1; 14 bases are shared with TRBD2. The CDR3 contains 17 residues. Trimming took 3 bases from V and 5 from J; bases not matched to a gene: 6. The germline V gene has CDR1 SGHTA and CDR2 FQGNSA. The CDR3 spells CASSLGTSGSSHNEQFF. The CDR3 DNA is TGTGCCAGCAGCTTGGGGACTAGCGGGAGTTCCCACAATGAGCAGTTCTTC. The whole variable domain, filled in from reference TRBV7-2 and TRBJ2-1, reads GAGVSQSPSNKVTEKGKDVELRCDPISGHTALYWYRQSLGQGLEFLIYFQGNSAPDKSGLPSDRFSAERTGGSVSTLTIQRTQQEDSAVYLCASSLGTSGSSHNEQFFGPGTRLTVL.

There are many counts of this clonotype. The gene calls are TRBV27 and TRBJ2-7; TRBD2 might be the D (6 bases). V lost 4 bases and J lost 4, with 14 bases in between. CDR1 is MNHEY and CDR2 is SMNVEV in the germline V gene (reference sequence). This CDR3 has 14 amino acids. The CDR3 DNA is TGTGCCAGCAGTTGGGCTAGCGTAGGATACGAGCAGTACTTC. This sequence encodes CASSWASVGYEQYF.

This clonotype was recorded a few times. The J gene is TRBJ2-5, the V gene TRBV12-3 or TRBV12-4, with no clear D. The CDR3 runs to 13 residues. V was clipped by 2 bases and J by 4 bases, with 8 bases between them. The DNA for the CDR3 is TGTGCCAGCAGTTTATTGCTACGAGAGACCCAGTACTTC. Residues: CASSLLLRETQYF.

This clonotype was seen at least ten times. J is TRBJ2-1 and V is TRBV5-1; 8 nucleotides match TRBD2. The V gene end was trimmed by 2 bases and the J gene end by 9 bases; junction bases not matched to a gene: 10. From germline, CDR1 is SGHRS and CDR2 YFSETQ. The CDR3 contains 15 residues. The CDR3 sequence: CASSFAGTRGGEQFF. The CDR3 DNA reads as TGCGCCAGCAGCTTTGCTGGGACTAGAGGGGGTGAGCAGTTCTTC. The full variable domain, in which reference TRBV5-1 and TRBJ2-1 provide the parts outside the CDR3, is KAGVTQTPRYLIKTRGQQVTLSCSPISGHRSVSWYQQTPGQGLQFLFEYFSETQRNKGNFPGRFSGRQFSNSRSEMNVSTLELGDSALYLCASSFAGTRGGEQFFGPGTRLTVL.

In its sample, this clonotype was seen many times. The chain links TRBV2 to TRBJ1-6; 7 positions agree with TRBD1. CDR1 and CDR2 from the germline V gene are SNHLY and FYNNEI. The CDR3 is 14 residues long. The ends lost 6 bases at V and 3 bases at J; junction bases unmatched: 2. The CDR3, as DNA: TGTGCCAGCAGCTACAGGGGCTATAATTCACCCCTCCACTTT. Its protein is CASSYRGYNSPLHF.

The genes are TRBV7-6 and TRBJ2-2; 10 bases fit TRBD2. The germline V gene has CDR1 SGHVS and CDR2 FNYEAQ. The CDR3 contains 16 residues. J gave up 5 bases and V 2 bases, and 5 bases lay outside the gene matches. The CDR3 loop is CASSLFSSGSTGELFF. DNA for the CDR3: TGTGCCAGCAGCTTATTCTCTAGCGGGAGTACCGGGGAGCTGTTTTTT. Drawing the rest from reference TRBV7-6 and TRBJ2-2, the complete variable domain is GAGVSQSPRYKVTKRGQDVALRCDPISGHVSLYWYRQALGQGPEFLTYFNYEAQQDKSGLPNDRFSAERPEGSISTLTIQRTEQRDSAMYRCASSLFSSGSTGELFFGEGSRLTVL.

This clonotype occurred many times. The chain joins TRBV28 to TRBJ2-7; 11 nucleotides agree with TRBD1. This CDR3 region has 17 residues. V was clipped by 6 bases and J by 2 bases; unmatched bases: 12. Germline lookup yields CDR1 MDHEN and CDR2 SYDVKM. The DNA for the CDR3 is TGTGCCAGCAGATCTCCACCGGGACAGGGGGTAACCTACGAGCAGTACTTC. Residues: CASRSPPGQGVTYEQYF. The full variable domain, rest sourced from reference TRBV28 and TRBJ2-7, is DVKVTQSSRYLVKRTGEKVFLECVQDMDHENMFWYRQDPGLGLRLIYFSYDVKMKEKGDIPEGYSVSREKKERFSLILESASTNQTSMYLCASRSPPGQGVTYEQYFGPGTRLTVT.

The V gene is TRBV19, the J gene TRBJ2-5; tentatively, D is TRBD2 (6 bases). Trimming left V 4 bases short and J 5 bases short, with 14 bases between. The CDR3 spans 14 residues. Germline loops: CDR1 LNHDA, CDR2 SQIVND (reference sequence). The CDR3 nucleotides read TGTGCCAGTAGTACCGGACCGGAGGGGGAGACCCAGTACTTC. Its translation is CASSTGPEGETQYF.

This clonotype was detected only a few times. The chain is built from TRBV2 and TRBJ2-1; unclear D gene. Germline CDR1 is SNHLY and CDR2 is FYNNEI. V was pared by 7 bases and J by 7 bases, with 5 bases between. This CDR3 contains 10 residues. CDR3 loop: CASTGNEQFF. CDR3 coding DNA: TGTGCCAGCACTGGTAATGAGCAGTTCTTC.

This clonotype was detected a few times. J is TRBJ2-7 and V is TRBV7-2, with TRBD2 as a possible D gene (7 bases). V was clipped by 4 bases and J by 4 bases, with 20 bases between them. Germline CDR1 reads SGHTA; CDR2 reads FQGNSA. This CDR3 contains 16 residues. CDR3 amino acids: CASSYAGGRRGYEQYF. Written as DNA, the CDR3 is TGTGCCAGCAGCTACGCCGGGGGGCGGCGGGGTTACGAGCAGTACTTC.

This clonotype was counted many times. The chain joins TRBV6-1 to TRBJ2-3; 8 nucleotides align to TRBD2. This CDR3 comprises 15 residues. Germline CDR1 reads MNHNS; CDR2 reads SASEGT. Germline trimming cut 4 bases from V and 2 bases from J; bases unmatched to any gene: 5. CDR3 bases: TGTGCCAGCAGTGGCGGGAGGCGCTACACAGATACGCAGTATTTT. It encodes CASSGGRRYTDTQYF.

This chain joins TRBV6-5 and TRBJ1-2, with a weak D call TRBD1 (6 bases). The germline V gene has CDR1 MNHEY and CDR2 SVGAGI. The germline V and J ends were trimmed by 3 bases and 4 bases, with 15 bases remaining between them. The CDR3 is 15 amino acids. In nucleotides, the CDR3 is TGTGCCAGCAGTTATTTCCTTACAGGGACCTATGGCTACACCTTC. It specifies CASSYFLTGTYGYTF.

The J gene is TRBJ1-5, the V gene TRBV2; 9 bases are a match to TRBD1. Trimming took 5 bases from V and 3 from J; bases not matched to a gene: 11. CDR1 is SNHLY and CDR2 is FYNNEI in the germline V gene. The CDR3 runs to 17 residues. The DNA of the CDR3 is TGTGCCAGCAGTAACCTCCCGGGACAGGGTTCCAATCAGCCCCAGCATTTT. Amino acids: CASSNLPGQGSNQPQHF.

This clonotype was seen only a few times. The rearrangement uses TRBV7-3 and TRBJ2-5, with D uncertain. The CDR3 consists of 11 residues. Trimming removed 8 bases at V and 6 bases at J, with 10 bases between. Germline V gene lookup returns CDR1 SGHTA and CDR2 FQGTGA. The CDR3 DNA reads TGTGCCAGCCGGATCGCAAAGACCCAGTACTTC. Protein sequence: CASRIAKTQYF.

This clonotype was found a few times. The genes are TRBV12-3 or TRBV12-4 and TRBJ2-1; 12 bases are a match to TRBD2. Trimming removed 1 base from V and 6 bases from J; junction bases left unmatched: 1. The CDR3 is made up of 15 amino acids. CDR3 sequence reads: CASSLGGLAGNEQFF. CDR3 sequence (DNA): TGTGCCAGCAGTTTAGGGGGACTAGCGGGCAATGAGCAGTTCTTC.

V gene TRBV12-3 or TRBV12-4 combines with J gene TRBJ2-1; TRBD1 might be the D (5 bases). The CDR3 spans 17 residues. Trimming left V 4 bases short and J 1 base short, with 17 bases between. The CDR3 DNA reads as TGTGCCAGCAGTTCAGGGTTACCGGGCGCGTCCTACAATGAGCAGTTCTTC. The encoded protein is CASSSGLPGASYNEQFF.

This clonotype was picked up a small number of times. The gene calls are TRBV7-9 and TRBJ2-1, with 10 bases that match TRBD2. Germline trimming cut 2 bases from V and 8 bases from J; bases unmatched to any gene: 3. Germline V gene lookup returns CDR1 SEHNR and CDR2 FQNEAQ (reference sequence). CDR3 length: 14 residues. CDR3 nucleotides: TGTGCCAGCAGCTTATTAGCGGGAGGTCATGAGCAGTTCTTC. Encoded protein: CASSLLAGGHEQFF.

This clonotype showed up just a few times. The V call is TRBV11-1, the J call TRBJ1-4; D possibly corresponds to TRBD1 (5 bases). This CDR3 is 14 amino acids long. Trimming took off 3 bases at V and 4 bases at J, with 9 bases between the two ends. Germline assignment: CDR1 SGHAT and CDR2 FQDESV (reference sequence). The CDR3 here is CASSLEGDNEKLFF. The CDR3, as DNA: TGTGCCAGCAGCTTGGAAGGGGATAATGAAAAACTGTTTTTT.

The chain links TRBV7-9 to TRBJ1-3, with D hard to call. V was trimmed by 2 bases and J by 8 bases, leaving 16 bases between them. Germline V gene lookup returns CDR1 SEHNR and CDR2 FQNEAQ (reference sequence). The CDR3 extends over 15 amino acids. The CDR3 sequence is CASSLTSGSGDTIYF. CDR3 sequence (DNA): TGTGCCAGCAGCTTAACCTCCGGGTCGGGAGACACCATATATTTT.

The chain links TRBV12-3 or TRBV12-4 to TRBJ2-3; 8 bases are shared with TRBD1. This CDR3 has 14 amino acids. J gave up 8 bases and V 2 bases, and 6 bases lay outside the gene matches. The chain's CDR3 is CASSLRTGNGTQYF. The CDR3 DNA follows: TGTGCCAGCAGTTTAAGGACAGGGAATGGTACGCAGTATTTT.

The genes are TRBV19 and TRBJ2-4; weak D call: TRBD2 (5 bases). The germline V gene has CDR1 LNHDA and CDR2 SQIVND (reference sequence). The CDR3 extends over 16 amino acids. V lost 3 bases and J 0 bases, leaving 12 bases between the germline ends. The CDR3 reads CASSINGGLAKNIQYF. The CDR3 nucleotides read TGTGCCAGTAGTATTAATGGAGGTTTAGCCAAAAACATTCAGTACTTC.

This clonotype was observed a few times. V usage is TRBV7-6 and J usage is TRBJ2-2; D is unresolved. CDR1 is SGHVS and CDR2 is FNYEAQ in the germline V gene. This CDR3 region has 12 residues. V lost 1 base and J lost 9, with 6 bases in between. In nucleotides, the CDR3 is TGTGCCAGCAGCTTAGACCTTCGGGAGCTGTTTTTT. Encoded protein: CASSLDLRELFF.